This TCR beta chain was retrieved from a study of T cells in Graves' hyperthyroidism and ophthalmopathy. This clonotype was seen repeatedly, ten times or more. Patients were excluded because of uncontrolled infection, other autoimmune disease, pregnancy or lactation. Deletions cut 2 bases from V and 4 bases from J, with 5 bases between. Germline CDR1 KGHDR, CDR2 SFDVKD. The CDR3 covers 12 residues. Researchers amplified the TCR beta CDR3 regions from RNA transcripts. In the first-round RT-PCR of the TCR CDR3, the HTBI primer set was used. In TCRdb, the multiplex PCR reads were re-called with MiXCR into one record per CDR3 protein. The sample has 600,000 to 700,000 distinct CDR3 sequences, 45% seen once; the top ten hold less than 8.5%.

The sequencing input was peripheral blood or thyroid tissue (not recorded which). This chain connects TRBV24-1 to TRBJ2-7; unclear D gene. The sequence derives from an adult man with Graves' disease, either hyperthyroidism or ophthalmopathy (not recorded which). In DNA form, the CDR3 reads TGTGCCACCAGTGATTACGGTTACGAGCAGTACTTC. Its protein product is CATSDYGYEQYF.